The rows below give T cell receptor beta chains drawn from one sample of a study of blood T cell repertoires in COVID-19. Only in-frame clones appear in the TCRdb table, and some are missing; sequencing was by immunoSEQ multiplex PCR. This sample has 200,000 to 250,000 clones, with around nine tenths found just once. Material for sequencing was peripheral blood. Every receptor here comes from a woman aged 55-70 years with acute or convalescent COVID-19. The conserved cysteine and the conserved F or W are not part of the CDR3 here.

CDR3: SRFRGRQVVRGYT; length: 13; V: TRBV28
CDR3: ASSLGQGQETQY; length: 12; V: TRBV5-1
CDR3: ASSLLPTGGITEAF; length: 14; V: TRBV7-2
CDR3: ASSGRGETNEKLF; length: 13; V: TRBV6-2/TRBV6-3
CDR3: ASSLVAGGSYEQY; length: 13; V: TRBV7-2
CDR3: SVVLEASGRWTDTQY; length: 15; V: TRBV29-1
CDR3: ASSSRTGLAGSTDTQY; length: 16; V: TRBV27
CDR3: ASSRDRTPYNEQF; length: 13; V: TRBV7-7
CDR3: ASSPGTGPFANQPQH; length: 15; V: TRBV3-1/TRBV3-2
CDR3: ASSETRGDYGYT; length: 12; V: TRBV7-9
CDR3: ASRGRNNQPQH; length: 11; V: TRBV28
CDR3: ASSYRRGGPIGELF; length: 14; V: TRBV6-6
CDR3: ASSYSDTYSGNTIY; length: 14; V: TRBV6-6
CDR3: AGGERVPYEQY; length: 11; V: TRBV7-8
CDR3: ASSLAPAGTYNEQF; length: 14; V: TRBV7-6
CDR3: ASRILPGTGGAISSYEQY; length: 18; V: TRBV10-1
CDR3: ASNSGTGRGGYT; length: 12; V: TRBV28
CDR3: ASNPGTGFTEQY; length: 12; V: TRBV5-1
CDR3: ASSGAVVNEQF; length: 11; V: TRBV10-1
CDR3: ASSLPGQIGSYNEQF; length: 15; V: TRBV7-2
CDR3: ASSPPMGLEQF; length: 11; V: TRBV18
CDR3: ASRDRTANYGYT; length: 12; V: TRBV28
CDR3: ASSQDRAYEQY; length: 11; V: TRBV11-1
CDR3: ASSPDNTGQPQH; length: 12; V: TRBV5-1
CDR3: ASRARGPGYGYT; length: 12; V: TRBV5-1
CDR3: SATSGVYNEQF; length: 11; V: TRBV29-1
CDR3: ASSLPGLAGGPQETQY; length: 16; V: TRBV7-9
CDR3: ASSPREYSYNEQF; length: 13; V: TRBV18
CDR3: ASSLGGLRDNEQF; length: 13; V: TRBV11-2
CDR3: ASSKGDSGNTIY; length: 12; V: TRBV28
CDR3: ASSQDTRLAGVNEQF; length: 15; V: TRBV4-3
CDR3: ASSFTGGNYGYT; length: 12; V: TRBV5-6
CDR3: ASSVSTGRPSGNTIY; length: 15; V: TRBV9
CDR3: ASRWGPPQGTEAF; length: 13; V: TRBV19
CDR3: ASSFPGQGGEAF; length: 12; V: TRBV5-1
CDR3: ASSYTGAPPYEQY; length: 13; V: TRBV5-1
CDR3: ASSLQGAMNTEAF; length: 13; V: TRBV7-2
CDR3: ASSLSGAGSPQPQH; length: 14; V: TRBV28
CDR3: AWSVTARGTEAF; length: 12; V: TRBV30
CDR3: ASSQASSPLH; length: 10; V: TRBV9
CDR3: ASSQETSRADTQY; length: 13; V: TRBV5-1
CDR3: ASGTVYEQY; length: 9; V: TRBV30
CDR3: ASSRRAPRKEKLF; length: 13; V: TRBV6-5
CDR3: ASIIRDRQF; length: 9; V: TRBV27
CDR3: ASSLTGLGGYT; length: 11; V: TRBV5-1
CDR3: ASSALQGETDTQY; length: 13; V: TRBV9
CDR3: ASSALQGDNEKLF; length: 13; V: TRBV9
CDR3: ASSLAPPGAKNIQY; length: 14; V: TRBV7-2
CDR3: ASSLGGTQETQY; length: 12; V: TRBV5-1
CDR3: ASTRSGGAKREQF; length: 13; V: TRBV14
CDR3: ASSERLAGRAEQF; length: 13; V: TRBV9
CDR3: ASSKGGGYNEQF; length: 12; V: TRBV7-9
CDR3: ASSTGSLSTNEKLF; length: 14; V: TRBV5-8
CDR3: ASSLDREIQY; length: 10; V: TRBV4-2
CDR3: ASSSDPDSREAF; length: 12; V: TRBV11-1
CDR3: ASSLDEGARNQPQH; length: 14; V: TRBV7-9
CDR3: ASGGDRGNNQPQH; length: 13; V: TRBV12-5
CDR3: ASSRDSGANVLT; length: 12; V: TRBV7-2
CDR3: ASSSGGRGGVHTQY; length: 14; V: TRBV5-6